The entry that follows covers one T cell receptor (beta chain) sequence. Its antigen remains unknown. The data belong to a study of T-cell memory formation after mild COVID-19. At the level of the study: Largely donor-specific sequence clusters came from two donors. Findings and limits, study-wide: Pre-infection memory showed some responding clones, and this suggested that cross-reactive memory joined. Clones that contracted from day 15 to 85 had balanced CD4/CD8; later expanders were CD4+ biased.

Libraries for TCRalpha and TCRbeta carried sample barcodes and unique molecular identifiers via 5'RACE. One entry per CDR3 protein results from TCRdb running MiXCR on the 5' RACE reads. The table records fewer than 70,000 distinct CDR3 sequences, more than 8% of them present only once. V shed 4 bases and J shed 5 bases, with 17 bases lying between them. The CDR3 spans 15 residues. Sequencing was done on a sample of PBMCs or a T cell subset sorted from them (not recorded which). The sequence derives from a man aged 18-30 years who had mild COVID-19 (a few samples of this study predate the infection). Cell type and time point are not known. The J gene is TRBJ1-2, the V gene TRBV12-3 or TRBV12-4; D is unresolved. The CDR3 coding sequence is TGTGCCAGCAGTTCGTCCCTGGACGGGGTTTATGGCTACACCTTC. Protein product: CASSSSLDGVYGYTF.